This is a list of T cell receptor beta chains from one sample in a study of T cells in tuberculosis. TCRdb keeps only in-frame clones here, not all; method: immunoSEQ multiplex PCR. The data contain roughly 10,000 clones, roughly 93% of them singletons. The sequencing sample was made of PBMCs. All receptors derive from an adult with tuberculosis. The CDR3 runs from the conserved cysteine through the conserved F or W. A D gene is named only where the DNA matches it firmly. Not every row has a clone size; where given, it reads once, few, many or a size class.

>16|TRBV5-1|TRBD1|TRBJ1-1|NA
CASGRTGTDINTEAFF
TGCGCCAGCGGCCGAACCGGGACAGACATTAACACTGAAGCTTTCTTT
>15|TRBV4-1|NA|TRBJ1-6|NA
CASSPSDSANSPLHF
TGCGCCAGCAGCCCGAGTGACTCAGCCAATTCACCCCTCCACTTT
>17|TRBV5-1|NA|TRBJ1-2|NA
CASSLEVSRRGNYGYTF
TGCGCCAGCAGCTTGGAAGTTTCGAGAAGGGGGAACTATGGCTACACCTTC
>13|TRBV7-9|TRBD1|TRBJ2-7|NA
CASSLHDRAKQYF
TGTGCCAGCAGCCTACACGACAGGGCTAAGCAGTACTTC
>13|TRBV6-5|NA|TRBJ2-3|NA
CASRRYHTDTQYF
TGTGCCAGCAGGAGGTATCACACAGATACGCAGTATTTT
>15|TRBV19|NA|TRBJ1-5|few
CASSKLQGREQPQHF
TGTGCCAGTAGTAAATTACAGGGTAGGGAACAGCCCCAGCATTTT
>14|TRBV28|TRBD1|TRBJ2-7|NA
CASSPPDRGGEQYF
TGTGCCAGCAGCCCCCCGGACAGGGGAGGAGAGCAGTACTTC
>14|TRBV15|NA|TRBJ1-2|NA
CATSREGLSYGYTF
TGTGCCACCAGCAGAGAGGGCCTCTCCTATGGCTACACCTTC
>14|TRBV7-2|NA|TRBJ1-1|NA
CASSPTALNTEAFF
TGTGCCAGCAGCCCCACAGCCTTGAACACTGAAGCTTTCTTT
>13|TRBV29-1|TRBD1|TRBJ2-7|NA
CSVKTGYSYEQYF
TGCAGCGTAAAGACAGGGTACTCCTACGAGCAGTACTTC
>15|TRBV19|TRBD1|TRBJ2-7|NA
CASRFGQGVAYEQYF
TGTGCCAGTAGGTTTGGACAGGGAGTCGCCTACGAGCAGTACTTC